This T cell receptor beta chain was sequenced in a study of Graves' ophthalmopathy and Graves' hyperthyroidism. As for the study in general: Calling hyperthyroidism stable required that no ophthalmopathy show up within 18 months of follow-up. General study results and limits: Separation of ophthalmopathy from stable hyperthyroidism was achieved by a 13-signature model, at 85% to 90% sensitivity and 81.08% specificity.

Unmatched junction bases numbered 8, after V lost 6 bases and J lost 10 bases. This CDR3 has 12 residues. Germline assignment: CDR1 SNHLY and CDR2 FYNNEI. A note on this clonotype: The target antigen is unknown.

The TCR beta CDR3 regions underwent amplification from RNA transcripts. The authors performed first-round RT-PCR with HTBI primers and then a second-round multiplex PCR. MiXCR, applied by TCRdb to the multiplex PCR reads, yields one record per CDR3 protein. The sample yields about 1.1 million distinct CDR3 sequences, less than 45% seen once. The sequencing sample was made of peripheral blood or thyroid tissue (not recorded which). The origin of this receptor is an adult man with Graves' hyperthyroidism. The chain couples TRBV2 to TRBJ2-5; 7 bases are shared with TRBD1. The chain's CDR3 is CASSALRQGQYF. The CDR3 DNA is TGTGCCAGCAGCGCCTTGAGACAGGGCCAGTACTTC.